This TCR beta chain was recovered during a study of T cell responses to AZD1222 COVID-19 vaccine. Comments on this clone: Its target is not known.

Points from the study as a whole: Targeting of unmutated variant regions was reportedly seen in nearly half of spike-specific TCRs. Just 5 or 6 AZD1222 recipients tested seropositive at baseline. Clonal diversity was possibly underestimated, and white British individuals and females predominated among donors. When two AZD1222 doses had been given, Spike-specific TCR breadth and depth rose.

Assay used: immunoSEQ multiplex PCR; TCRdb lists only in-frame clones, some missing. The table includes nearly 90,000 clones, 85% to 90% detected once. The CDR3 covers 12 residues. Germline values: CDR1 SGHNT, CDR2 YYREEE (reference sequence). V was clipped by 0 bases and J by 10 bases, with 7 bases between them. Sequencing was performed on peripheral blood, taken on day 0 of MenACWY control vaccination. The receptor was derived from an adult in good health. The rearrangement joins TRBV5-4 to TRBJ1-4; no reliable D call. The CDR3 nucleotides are TGTGCCAGCAGCTTGGCCAGCGGAAAACTGTTTTTT. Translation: CASSLASGKLFF.